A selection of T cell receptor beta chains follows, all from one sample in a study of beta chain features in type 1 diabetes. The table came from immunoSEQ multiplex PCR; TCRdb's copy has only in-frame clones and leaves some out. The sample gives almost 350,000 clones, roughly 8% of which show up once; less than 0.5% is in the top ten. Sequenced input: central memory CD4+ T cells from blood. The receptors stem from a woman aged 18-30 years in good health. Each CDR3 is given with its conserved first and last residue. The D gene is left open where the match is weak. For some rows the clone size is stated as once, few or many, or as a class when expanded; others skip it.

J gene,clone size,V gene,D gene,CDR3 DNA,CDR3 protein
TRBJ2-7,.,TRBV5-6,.,TGTGCCAGCAGCGAGGCAGGGCCGCGGACCTACGAGCAGTACTTC,CASSEAGPRTYEQYF
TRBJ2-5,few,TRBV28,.,TGTGCCAGCAGTCCCGGGCACCTTCAAGAGACCCAGTACTTC,CASSPGHLQETQYF
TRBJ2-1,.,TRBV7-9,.,TGTGCCAGCAGCTTATGGGACACACACAATGAGCAGTTCTTC,CASSLWDTHNEQFF
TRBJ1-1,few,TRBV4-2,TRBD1,TGTGCCAGCAGCCAAGCCCTCGACAGGGCGATAGAAGCTTTCTTT,CASSQALDRAIEAFF
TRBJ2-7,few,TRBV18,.,TGTGCCAGCTCCCAGGCGGGCACTCTCTCCGAGCAGTACTTC,CASSQAGTLSEQYF
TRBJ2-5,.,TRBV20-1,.,TGCAGTGCTTCCATTATAGAGACCCAGTACTTC,CSASIIETQYF
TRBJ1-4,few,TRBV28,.,TGTGCCAGCAGTTTTCCGGGGTCGGGTAATGAAAAACTGTTTTTT,CASSFPGSGNEKLFF
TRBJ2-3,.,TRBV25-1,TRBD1,TGTGCCAGCAGTGGCGGGACAGGGCCCTTGCCCACAGATACGCAGTATTTT,CASSGGTGPLPTDTQYF
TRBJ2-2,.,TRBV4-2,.,TGTGCCAGCAGCCCCCGACTGAACACCGGGGAGCTGTTTTTT,CASSPRLNTGELFF
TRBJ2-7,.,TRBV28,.,TGTGCCAGCGGGAAGGAGTTGGGCCTCGAGCAGTACTTC,CASGKELGLEQYF
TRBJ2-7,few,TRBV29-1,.,TGCAGCGTTGATAATCGGAGGGCAGGGGGTTCCTACGAGCAGTACTTC,CSVDNRRAGGSYEQYF
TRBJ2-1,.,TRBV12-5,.,TGTGCTAGTGGTTTGGACCCGGTACTCAATGAGCAGTTCTTC,CASGLDPVLNEQFF
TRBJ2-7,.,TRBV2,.,TGTGCCAGCAGTGAAGGGGGGATTTCCTACGAGCAGTACTTC,CASSEGGISYEQYF
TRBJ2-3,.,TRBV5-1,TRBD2,TGCGCCAGCAGCTTCTCCCCAGCGGGGATCACAGATACGCAGTATTTT,CASSFSPAGITDTQYF
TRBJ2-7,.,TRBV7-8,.,TGTGCCAGCAGCTTAGGGCGGGGTCAGGGGGGCTACGAGCAGTACTTC,CASSLGRGQGGYEQYF
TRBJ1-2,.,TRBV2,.,TGTGCCAGCAGTCCACGCGGGACATTCTATGGCTACACCTTC,CASSPRGTFYGYTF
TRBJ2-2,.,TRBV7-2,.,TGTGCCAGCAGCTCCCGGACGAGGAGCGGGGAGCTGTTTTTT,CASSSRTRSGELFF
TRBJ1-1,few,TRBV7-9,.,TGTGCCAGCAGTATTAATGTAGCTTTCTTT,CASSINVAFF
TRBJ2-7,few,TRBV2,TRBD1,TGTGCCAGCAGAGGGGGCAGTGGGTACGAGCAGTACTTC,CASRGGSGYEQYF
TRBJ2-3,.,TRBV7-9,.,TGTGCCAGCAGCCACGGGGAGAGAGCGGATCCCCAGTATTTT,CASSHGERADPQYF
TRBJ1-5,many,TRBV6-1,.,TGTGCCAGCAGTGAACCAGCGAGGAATCAGCCCCAGCATTTT,CASSEPARNQPQHF
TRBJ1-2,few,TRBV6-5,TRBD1,TGTGCCACATGCCGGGACAGAAACTATGGCTACACCTTC,CATCRDRNYGYTF
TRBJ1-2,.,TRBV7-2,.,TGTGCCAGCAGCTTAAACCAGGGCACCTATGGCTACACCTTC,CASSLNQGTYGYTF
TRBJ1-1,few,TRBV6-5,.,TGTGCCAGCAAGGAGACGCTTGTCATGAACACTGAAGCTTTCTTT,CASKETLVMNTEAFF
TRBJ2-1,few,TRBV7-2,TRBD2,TGTGCCAGCAGCTTTGCGGGGGGAAATGAGCAGTTCTTC,CASSFAGGNEQFF
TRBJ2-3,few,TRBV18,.,TGTGCCAGCTCACCACCGGAGGCCGGGGTCACAGATACGCAGTATTTT,CASSPPEAGVTDTQYF
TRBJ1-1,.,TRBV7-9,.,TGTGCCAGCAGCGGGGGAAGGGTCAATCCCACTGAAGCTTTCTTT,CASSGGRVNPTEAFF
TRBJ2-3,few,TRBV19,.,TGTGCCAGTAGTATTGCGGTTGGATCGTTAGATACGCAGTATTTT,CASSIAVGSLDTQYF
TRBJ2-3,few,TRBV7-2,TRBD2,TGTGCCAGCAGCCCGCGAGGAGCGGGAAGCACAGATACGCAGTATTTT,CASSPRGAGSTDTQYF
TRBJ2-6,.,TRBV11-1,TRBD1,TGTGCCAGCAGCTCCCAGGGGGCTGGGGCCAACGTCCTGACTTTC,CASSSQGAGANVLTF
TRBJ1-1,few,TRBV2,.,TGTGCCAGCAGTAGGGAACAGAACACTGAAGCTTTCTTT,CASSREQNTEAFF
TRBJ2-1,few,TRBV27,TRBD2,TGTGCCAGCACCACCCGTGGGGCGGGGGGGCGGGGACATGAGCAGTTCTTC,CASTTRGAGGRGHEQFF
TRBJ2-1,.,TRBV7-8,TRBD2,TGTGCCAGCAGCTTAGCGGGCGGGAGGAGCTCCTACAATGAGCAGTTCTTC,CASSLAGGRSSYNEQFF
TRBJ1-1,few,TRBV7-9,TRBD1,TGTGCCAGCAGACTAAACAGGGGAGACACTGAAGCTTTCTTT,CASRLNRGDTEAFF
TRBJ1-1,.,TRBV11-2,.,TGTGCCAGCAGCTTACTGCGGAACACTGAAGCTTTCTTT,CASSLLRNTEAFF
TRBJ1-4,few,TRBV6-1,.,TGTGCCAGCAGTGAAGACACCCATCTGAAAAAACTGTTTTTT,CASSEDTHLKKLFF
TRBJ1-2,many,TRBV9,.,TGTGCCAGCAGCGTATCCTTCAGGGACGGCTACACCTTC,CASSVSFRDGYTF
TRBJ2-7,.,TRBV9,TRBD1,TGTGCCAGCGGGACAGGGACCTCCTACGAGCAGTACTTC,CASGTGTSYEQYF
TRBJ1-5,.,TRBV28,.,TGTGCCAGCAGTTTACCGGGTTGGGCGAATCAGCCCCAGCATTTT,CASSLPGWANQPQHF
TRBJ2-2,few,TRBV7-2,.,TGTGCCAGCAGCCTACAGGGTGGCGGGGAGCTGTTTTTT,CASSLQGGGELFF
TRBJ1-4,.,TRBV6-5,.,TGTGCCAGCAGTTTTCAGCTTAATGAAAAACTGTTTTTT,CASSFQLNEKLFF
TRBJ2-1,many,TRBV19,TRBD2,TGTGCCAGTAGTATTGCTAGCGGGAGTGTCGGGTTCTTC,CASSIASGSVGFF
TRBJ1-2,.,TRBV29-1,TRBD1,TGCAGCGTTGAGGGGGGGACAGTTTTCGGCTATGGCTACACCTTC,CSVEGGTVFGYGYTF
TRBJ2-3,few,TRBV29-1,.,TGCAGCGTTGAAGAGAGCGACCACAGGGCGCAGTATTTT,CSVEESDHRAQYF
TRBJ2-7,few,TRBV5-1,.,TGCGCCAGCAGCTCCCCCCTTGGGCAGGCCTACGAGCAGTACTTC,CASSSPLGQAYEQYF
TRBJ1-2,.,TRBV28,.,TGTGCCAGCAGTGAATGGGGTGAAGGCTACACCTTC,CASSEWGEGYTF
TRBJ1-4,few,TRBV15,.,TGTGCCACCAGCCGACGGAGGGCGGGGGAAAAACTGTTTTTT,CATSRRRAGEKLFF
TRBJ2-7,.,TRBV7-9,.,TGTGCCAGCAGCCTACTAGAACCTCCAGGGGAGCAGTACTTC,CASSLLEPPGEQYF
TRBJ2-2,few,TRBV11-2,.,TGTGCCAGCAGCTTAATCTTCGGGGAGCTGTTTTTT,CASSLIFGELFF
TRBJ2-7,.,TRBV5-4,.,TGTGCCAGCAGCTTGGAAGGGGGGACCTACGAGCAGTACTTC,CASSLEGGTYEQYF
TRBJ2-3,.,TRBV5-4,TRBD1,TGTGCCAGCAGCATGGGACAGGGATTCACAGATACGCAGTATTTT,CASSMGQGFTDTQYF
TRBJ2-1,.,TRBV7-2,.,TGTGCCAGCAGCTTATTACTAAGGGACAATGAGCAGTTCTTC,CASSLLLRDNEQFF
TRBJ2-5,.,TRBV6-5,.,TGTGCCAGCAGCATCCGCCCTACCCAAGAGACCCAGTACTTC,CASSIRPTQETQYF
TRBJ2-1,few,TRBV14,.,TGTGCCAGCAGCCAACTAGGAGGGCTTTACAATGAGCAGTTCTTC,CASSQLGGLYNEQFF
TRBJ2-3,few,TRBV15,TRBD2,TGTGCCACCAGCTCCCGACTAGCCCTCTTGTGGGATACGCAGTATTTT,CATSSRLALLWDTQYF